A selection of T cell receptor beta chains follows, all from one sample in a study of blood T cells in healthy people across ages. Each CDR3 protein gets one entry after TCRdb re-called the 5' RACE reads with MiXCR. The sample has hundreds of thousands of distinct CDR3 sequences; under 70% are singletons. The specimen sequenced was blood. These receptors originate from a man between 60 and 70 years old in good health. CDR3s include the opening cysteine and the closing phenylalanine or tryptophan. D genes are given only for firm matches. For some rows the clone size is stated as once, few or many, or as a class when expanded; others skip it.

abundance: -; j_gene: TRBJ2-1; v_gene: TRBV4-1; d_gene: -; CDR3nt: TGCGCCAGCAGCCAAGTTCGTACGGGGCCCAATGAGCAGTTCTTC; CDR3aa: CASSQVRTGPNEQFF
abundance: -; j_gene: TRBJ2-7; v_gene: TRBV7-8; d_gene: -; CDR3nt: TGTGCCAGCAGCTTAGATAGCACCATAACCTACGAGCAGTACTTC; CDR3aa: CASSLDSTITYEQYF
abundance: -; j_gene: TRBJ1-2; v_gene: TRBV10-3; d_gene: -; CDR3nt: TGTGCCATCAGTGAGTCGAGGGATGGCTGCACCTTC; CDR3aa: CAISESRDGCTF
abundance: -; j_gene: TRBJ2-5; v_gene: TRBV7-9; d_gene: TRBD2; CDR3nt: TGTGCCAGCAGCGCCAGTGGGACTAGCTACGAGACCCAGTACTTC; CDR3aa: CASSASGTSYETQYF
abundance: -; j_gene: TRBJ1-6; v_gene: TRBV2; d_gene: TRBD1; CDR3nt: TGTGCCAGCAGTCCAACTCAGGGGGTTAATAATTCACCCCTCCACTTT; CDR3aa: CASSPTQGVNNSPLHF
abundance: -; j_gene: TRBJ1-4; v_gene: TRBV4-2; d_gene: -; CDR3nt: TGTGCCAGCAGCATACAGGTTAATGAAAAACTGTTTTTT; CDR3aa: CASSIQVNEKLFF
abundance: -; j_gene: TRBJ2-3; v_gene: TRBV27; d_gene: -; CDR3nt: TGTGCCAGCAGCCGGGGTCTCTGGGATACGCAGTATTTT; CDR3aa: CASSRGLWDTQYF
abundance: -; j_gene: TRBJ2-7; v_gene: TRBV6-5; d_gene: TRBD1; CDR3nt: TGTGCCAGCACTTCCCGGGACAGGGCCTACGAGCAGTACTTC; CDR3aa: CASTSRDRAYEQYF
abundance: -; j_gene: TRBJ1-5; v_gene: TRBV2; d_gene: -; CDR3nt: TGTGCCAGCAGTGAAGTGAGTCCGGGCTACGGAGGGCCCCAGCATTTT; CDR3aa: CASSEVSPGYGGPQHF
abundance: -; j_gene: TRBJ2-1; v_gene: TRBV24-1; d_gene: -; CDR3nt: TGTGCCACCAGTGACCCTGCCCAGGCGACGGGTTCCTACAATGAGCAGTTCTTC; CDR3aa: CATSDPAQATGSYNEQFF
abundance: -; j_gene: TRBJ1-6; v_gene: TRBV20-1; d_gene: -; CDR3nt: TGCAGTGCTAGAGAAGCAGGGGCGGGTAATTCACCCCTCCACTTT; CDR3aa: CSAREAGAGNSPLHF
abundance: -; j_gene: TRBJ1-2; v_gene: TRBV20-1; d_gene: -; CDR3nt: TGCAGTGCTATCCCCCTTGAGGTGAACTATGGCTACACCTTC; CDR3aa: CSAIPLEVNYGYTF
abundance: -; j_gene: TRBJ2-5; v_gene: TRBV14; d_gene: -; CDR3nt: TGTGCCAGCAGCCAAGATTGGGGACTGGGGACCCAGTACTTC; CDR3aa: CASSQDWGLGTQYF
abundance: -; j_gene: TRBJ1-4; v_gene: TRBV6-5; d_gene: -; CDR3nt: TGTGCCAGCAGTTCCCGCCCGGTGACAGGAATTTTTGAAAAACTGTTTTTT; CDR3aa: CASSSRPVTGIFEKLFF
abundance: -; j_gene: TRBJ2-2; v_gene: TRBV5-1; d_gene: -; CDR3nt: TGCGCCAGCAGCTCTGGCGCGACCCCGAACACCGGGGAGCTGTTTTTT; CDR3aa: CASSSGATPNTGELFF
abundance: -; j_gene: TRBJ2-4; v_gene: TRBV6-5; d_gene: TRBD1; CDR3nt: TGTGCCAGCAGTAATATTAAGGACAGGGGGTGGAACATTCAGTACTTC; CDR3aa: CASSNIKDRGWNIQYF
abundance: -; j_gene: TRBJ2-1; v_gene: TRBV6-5; d_gene: TRBD2; CDR3nt: TGTGCCAGCAGTTACTCCGCTAGCGGGGGATATGAGCAGTTCTTC; CDR3aa: CASSYSASGGYEQFF
abundance: -; j_gene: TRBJ1-2; v_gene: TRBV25-1; d_gene: -; CDR3nt: TGTGCCAGCAGTGAATATAAGGGAAGTGGCTACACCTTC; CDR3aa: CASSEYKGSGYTF
abundance: -; j_gene: TRBJ1-4; v_gene: TRBV3-1; d_gene: -; CDR3nt: TGTGCCAGCAGCCAAGAGGGAACGCAACTGTTTTTT; CDR3aa: CASSQEGTQLFF
abundance: -; j_gene: TRBJ2-6; v_gene: TRBV7-2; d_gene: -; CDR3nt: TGTGCCAGCAGCTCCCCCAGGGACAAGGGGGTCTCTGGGGCCAACGTCCTGACTTTC; CDR3aa: CASSSPRDKGVSGANVLTF
abundance: -; j_gene: TRBJ2-4; v_gene: TRBV20-1; d_gene: -; CDR3nt: TGCAGTGCTAACTGGGGGCCAGGGGAGCAGTACTTC; CDR3aa: CSANWGPGEQYF
abundance: few; j_gene: TRBJ2-7; v_gene: TRBV20-1; d_gene: -; CDR3nt: TGCAGTGCTAGGGAGGGTTGGTCCCTCTACGAGCAGTACTTC; CDR3aa: CSAREGWSLYEQYF
abundance: -; j_gene: TRBJ2-3; v_gene: TRBV29-1; d_gene: TRBD1; CDR3nt: TGCAGCGTTCGAGGACAGGGCACAGATGCGCAGTATTTT; CDR3aa: CSVRGQGTDAQYF
abundance: few; j_gene: TRBJ2-1; v_gene: TRBV5-1; d_gene: TRBD1; CDR3nt: TGCGCCAGCAGCGGAACAGGGGGCCTCTACAATGAGCAGTTCTTC; CDR3aa: CASSGTGGLYNEQFF
abundance: -; j_gene: TRBJ2-7; v_gene: TRBV6-1; d_gene: -; CDR3nt: TGTGCCAGCAGCCCCGGGGCCCGCTACGAGCAGTACTTC; CDR3aa: CASSPGARYEQYF
abundance: -; j_gene: TRBJ2-1; v_gene: TRBV28; d_gene: TRBD2; CDR3nt: TGTGCCAGCAGTCTAGCGGGCGGGCCAAGGAATGAGCAGTTCTTC; CDR3aa: CASSLAGGPRNEQFF
abundance: -; j_gene: TRBJ1-1; v_gene: TRBV11-1; d_gene: -; CDR3nt: TGTGCCAGCAGCTCGGGTCGCTCATATGCGTACACTGAAGCTTTCTTT; CDR3aa: CASSSGRSYAYTEAFF
abundance: many; j_gene: TRBJ2-1; v_gene: TRBV7-8; d_gene: -; CDR3nt: TGTGCCAGCAGCTTAGAGGGCGGGGACTACAATGAGCAGTTCTTC; CDR3aa: CASSLEGGDYNEQFF
abundance: -; j_gene: TRBJ1-1; v_gene: TRBV15; d_gene: -; CDR3nt: TGTGCCACAGGTCCGGGATACAACACTGAAGCTTTCTTT; CDR3aa: CATGPGYNTEAFF
abundance: -; j_gene: TRBJ1-2; v_gene: TRBV20-1; d_gene: -; CDR3nt: TGCAGACAAGGGGCGGGGACCAACTATGGCTACACCTTC; CDR3aa: CRQGAGTNYGYTF
abundance: few; j_gene: TRBJ2-5; v_gene: TRBV12-3/TRBV12-4; d_gene: -; CDR3nt: TGTGCCAGCAGTTTTAGGGGGGGACTTAAAGAGACCCAGTACTTC; CDR3aa: CASSFRGGLKETQYF
abundance: -; j_gene: TRBJ2-3; v_gene: TRBV9; d_gene: -; CDR3nt: TGTGCCAGCAGCGAAGGATATCCGCCCACAGATACGCAGTATTTT; CDR3aa: CASSEGYPPTDTQYF
abundance: -; j_gene: TRBJ2-1; v_gene: TRBV6-6; d_gene: -; CDR3nt: TGTGCCTGCAGTCGAAGTTCTGAGCAGTTCTTC; CDR3aa: CACSRSSEQFF
abundance: -; j_gene: TRBJ2-5; v_gene: TRBV7-8; d_gene: TRBD2; CDR3nt: TGTGCCAGCAGCTTCTTGACTAGCGGGGAGACCCAGTACTTC; CDR3aa: CASSFLTSGETQYF
abundance: many; j_gene: TRBJ2-7; v_gene: TRBV2; d_gene: -; CDR3nt: TGTGCCAGCAGCCGGAGTGGCTCCGCGTGGGAGCAGTACTTC; CDR3aa: CASSRSGSAWEQYF
abundance: -; j_gene: TRBJ2-7; v_gene: TRBV20-1; d_gene: TRBD2; CDR3nt: TGCAGTGCTAGGGGAGGGAGCTCCTACGAGCAGTACTTC; CDR3aa: CSARGGSSYEQYF
abundance: -; j_gene: TRBJ1-2; v_gene: TRBV29-1; d_gene: -; CDR3nt: TGCAGCGTTGCGGATGGCTACACCTTC; CDR3aa: CSVADGYTF
abundance: -; j_gene: TRBJ2-7; v_gene: TRBV2; d_gene: -; CDR3nt: TGTGCCAGCAGTGCTGGGCAGGGCAATTTGTACGAGCAGTACTTC; CDR3aa: CASSAGQGNLYEQYF
abundance: -; j_gene: TRBJ2-5; v_gene: TRBV20-1; d_gene: TRBD2; CDR3nt: TGCAGTGCTGCCCGGACTAGCGGATCAGAGACCCAGTACTTC; CDR3aa: CSAARTSGSETQYF
abundance: -; j_gene: TRBJ2-6; v_gene: TRBV5-1; d_gene: -; CDR3nt: TGCGCCAGCAGCTTGTTCCTCTCTGGGGCCAACGTCCTGACTTTC; CDR3aa: CASSLFLSGANVLTF
abundance: -; j_gene: TRBJ2-3; v_gene: TRBV12-3/TRBV12-4; d_gene: -; CDR3nt: TGTGCCAGCAGTTTAATGGGGGCAATCACAGATACGCAGTATTTT; CDR3aa: CASSLMGAITDTQYF
abundance: -; j_gene: TRBJ1-6; v_gene: TRBV5-1; d_gene: TRBD1; CDR3nt: TGCGCCAGCCGCGCAAGGCAGGGGGCAGATTCACCCCTCCACTTT; CDR3aa: CASRARQGADSPLHF
abundance: -; j_gene: TRBJ2-3; v_gene: TRBV24-1; d_gene: TRBD2; CDR3nt: TGTGCCACCGACGGGGGGACTAGCGTTCATGAAGATACGCAGTATTTT; CDR3aa: CATDGGTSVHEDTQYF
abundance: many; j_gene: TRBJ2-1; v_gene: TRBV10-3; d_gene: -; CDR3nt: TGTGCCGTCGCCGGGCCCCTCGCCTACAATGAGCAGTTCTTC; CDR3aa: CAVAGPLAYNEQFF
abundance: -; j_gene: TRBJ2-7; v_gene: TRBV5-1; d_gene: TRBD1; CDR3nt: TGCGCCAGCAGCGGGAGGACAGGGGCCGGCGAGCAGTACTTC; CDR3aa: CASSGRTGAGEQYF
abundance: -; j_gene: TRBJ2-7; v_gene: TRBV14; d_gene: -; CDR3nt: TGTGCCAGCAGCCAAACGTCAGGGTCCATCTACGAGCAGTACTTC; CDR3aa: CASSQTSGSIYEQYF
abundance: -; j_gene: TRBJ2-1; v_gene: TRBV18; d_gene: -; CDR3nt: TGTGCCAGCTCCCGACTGGACCCTCCTACCAATGAGCAGTTCTTC; CDR3aa: CASSRLDPPTNEQFF
abundance: few; j_gene: TRBJ1-2; v_gene: TRBV20-1; d_gene: -; CDR3nt: TGCAGTGCTAGGGCAGGGACCTTAGGGTTCTATGGCTACACCTTC; CDR3aa: CSARAGTLGFYGYTF
abundance: -; j_gene: TRBJ2-1; v_gene: TRBV29-1; d_gene: -; CDR3nt: TGCAGCGTTGAGGACCAGGGGTACAATGAGCAGTTCTTC; CDR3aa: CSVEDQGYNEQFF
abundance: -; j_gene: TRBJ2-5; v_gene: TRBV7-2; d_gene: TRBD2; CDR3nt: TGTGCCAGCAGCATGACTAGCGGGGGGGGACAAGAGACCCAGTACTTC; CDR3aa: CASSMTSGGGQETQYF
abundance: -; j_gene: TRBJ2-5; v_gene: TRBV11-2; d_gene: TRBD2; CDR3nt: TGTGCCAGCAGCTCGAGCGGGGGGCTCTTAGAGACCCAGTACTTC; CDR3aa: CASSSSGGLLETQYF
abundance: few; j_gene: TRBJ2-1; v_gene: TRBV11-2; d_gene: TRBD2; CDR3nt: TGTGCCAGCAGCTTCGTGGCGGGGACTAGGGTCTACAATGAGCAGTTCTTC; CDR3aa: CASSFVAGTRVYNEQFF
abundance: -; j_gene: TRBJ2-2; v_gene: TRBV5-1; d_gene: -; CDR3nt: TGCGCCAGCAGCGTGGACAGCGCGAACACCGGGGAGCTGTTTTTT; CDR3aa: CASSVDSANTGELFF
abundance: -; j_gene: TRBJ2-1; v_gene: TRBV3-1; d_gene: TRBD1; CDR3nt: TGTGCCAGCAGCTTCCGACAGGGGAGGTACAATGAGCAGTTCTTC; CDR3aa: CASSFRQGRYNEQFF
abundance: -; j_gene: TRBJ2-5; v_gene: TRBV9; d_gene: -; CDR3nt: TGTGCCAGCAGCGTAGCCCCATTAAGGGAGACCCAGTACTTC; CDR3aa: CASSVAPLRETQYF
abundance: few; j_gene: TRBJ1-2; v_gene: TRBV9; d_gene: -; CDR3nt: TGTGCCAGCAGCGTAGGATTAGGAGGGACGGAGAACTATGGCTACACCTTC; CDR3aa: CASSVGLGGTENYGYTF
abundance: -; j_gene: TRBJ2-3; v_gene: TRBV29-1; d_gene: -; CDR3nt: TGCAGCGTTGAATACCACACAGATACGCAGTATTTT; CDR3aa: CSVEYHTDTQYF
abundance: -; j_gene: TRBJ1-1; v_gene: TRBV28; d_gene: -; CDR3nt: TGTGCCAGCAGAGCCGGCGGGGCCACCGCTAACACTGAAGCTTTCTTT; CDR3aa: CASRAGGATANTEAFF
abundance: -; j_gene: TRBJ2-5; v_gene: TRBV15; d_gene: -; CDR3nt: TGTGCCACCAGCAGTTCGGCGAACCAAGAGACCCAGTACTTC; CDR3aa: CATSSSANQETQYF
abundance: -; j_gene: TRBJ1-6; v_gene: TRBV27; d_gene: TRBD1; CDR3nt: TGTGCCAGCAGTCGACAGGGCCATAATTCACCCCTCCACTTT; CDR3aa: CASSRQGHNSPLHF